The 7 T cell receptor beta chains given below trace back to one sample, sequenced in a study of shared clonotypes between healthy human individuals. The table came from immunoSEQ multiplex PCR; TCRdb's copy has only in-frame clones and leaves some out. The data contain roughly 450,000 clones, roughly 78% of them seen just once; the ten biggest clones take up 10% to 15%. The sequenced sample was PBMCs. The receptors come from a woman aged 40 to 50 in good health. Some clones in this sample may be carry-over from other donors' samples.

V usage is TRBV11-1 and J usage is TRBJ1-3, with D possibly matching TRBD1 (5 bases). Trimming removed 4 bases from V and 0 bases from J, with 10 bases in between. The CDR3 is made up of 15 amino acids. Germline V gives CDR1 SGHAT, CDR2 FQDESV (reference sequence). CDR3 DNA: TGTGCCAGCAGCTGGGGACTGAACTCTGGAAACACCATATATTTT. Translated: CASSWGLNSGNTIYF.

This clone was seen only a few times. The chain combines TRBV7-8 with TRBJ2-7; 9 bases map to TRBD1. Trimming took 5 bases from V and 0 from J; bases not matched to a gene: 8. Germline CDR1 reads SGHVS; CDR2 reads FQNEAQ. CDR3 length: 16 amino acids. The CDR3 region is CASSVRDRESSYEQYF. The CDR3 bases are TGTGCCAGCAGCGTCCGGGACAGGGAAAGCTCCTACGAGCAGTACTTC.

This clone was recorded many times. The rearrangement joins TRBV7-9 to TRBJ2-3, with TRBD2 matching over 14 bases. Germline CDR1 and CDR2: SEHNR and FQNEAQ (reference sequence). The CDR3 totals 17 residues. The V segment lost 5 bases and the J segment 6 bases; nucleotides outside the gene matches: 10. CDR3 sequence (DNA): TGTGCCAGCAGCCCAAAGGGACTAGCGGGAGCTTCGGATACGCAGTATTTT. Its translation is CASSPKGLAGASDTQYF.

The V and J genes are TRBV7-9 and TRBJ1-6; D uncertain. Germline V gene lookup returns CDR1 SEHNR and CDR2 FQNEAQ (reference sequence). V was clipped by 5 bases and J by 7 bases, with 18 bases between them. The CDR3 loop spans 16 amino acids. CDR3 amino acids: CASSVPGQASNSPLHF. The CDR3 DNA reads as TGTGCCAGCAGCGTTCCGGGTCAGGCCTCGAATTCACCCCTCCACTTT.

This chain joins TRBV12-5 and TRBJ2-7; 9 positions agree with TRBD2. Germline CDR1 and CDR2: LGHNT and FRNRAP. The junction had 18 bases not matched to a gene; V was cut back by 4 bases and J by 5 bases. CDR3 length: 18 residues. As DNA, the CDR3 is TGTGCTAGTGGTTCTCAATCGGTCGGGCGGGAGGGCCCCCACGAGCAGTACTTC. As protein: CASGSQSVGREGPHEQYF. Combining the CDR3 with reference TRBV12-5 and TRBJ2-7 gives the whole variable domain DARVTQTPRHKVTEMGQEVTMRCQPILGHNTVFWYRQTMMQGLELLAYFRNRAPLDDSGMPKDRFSAEMPDATLATLKIQPSEPRDSAVYFCASGSQSVGREGPHEQYFGPGTRLTVT.

This chain joins TRBV10-3 and TRBJ1-2; maybe TRBD1 (5 bases). V lost 2 bases and J 6 bases, leaving 10 bases between the germline ends. The germline gives CDR1 ENHRY, CDR2 SYGVKD. CDR3 length: 13 residues. DNA of the CDR3: TGTGCCATCAGTGAGCAATCCAGGGATGGCTACACCTTC. Translation: CAISEQSRDGYTF.

This clone was counted only a few times. The V call is TRBV28, the J call TRBJ2-7, with D perhaps TRBD1 (6 bases). The germline gives CDR1 MDHEN, CDR2 SYDVKM. Trimming left V 3 bases short and J 3 bases short, with 6 bases between. The CDR3 sequence is 12 residues long. The CDR3 region is CASSFRGYEQYF. The CDR3, as DNA: TGTGCCAGCAGTTTCAGGGGCTACGAGCAGTACTTC.